This is a list of T cell receptor beta chains from one sample in a study of OX40 agonist ivuxolimab in advanced cancers. Sequenced by immunoSEQ multiplex PCR; TCRdb stores in-frame clones only, minus some. The table has fewer than 100,000 clones, roughly 87% seen once. Source: CD4+ or CD8+ T cells sorted from blood, taken in a trial of the OX40 agonist ivuxolimab. The receptors were gathered from an adult with an advanced solid tumor such as melanoma, head and neck, liver or kidney cancer. Each CDR3 is given without its conserved first and last residue. Only part of the rows carry a size: once, few, many, or a class if the clone is expanded.

v_call: TRBV11-2; clone_size: few; cdr3_aa: ASSWDRGSTGELF
v_call: TRBV30; clone_size: NA; cdr3_aa: AWSGQGVGTDTQY
v_call: TRBV2; clone_size: NA; cdr3_aa: ASSELGKDTEAF
v_call: TRBV2; clone_size: NA; cdr3_aa: ASSDLGRNTEAF
v_call: TRBV30; clone_size: NA; cdr3_aa: AWTHGNRLYGYT
v_call: TRBV4-1; clone_size: NA; cdr3_aa: ASSDRDRAPGELF
v_call: TRBV2; clone_size: once; cdr3_aa: ASSWDSRLAGTDTQY
v_call: TRBV27; clone_size: NA; cdr3_aa: ASRQGSGMRGNEQY
v_call: TRBV2; clone_size: NA; cdr3_aa: ASRRALEQY
v_call: TRBV6-6; clone_size: NA; cdr3_aa: ASSLKGAVSGYT
v_call: TRBV19; clone_size: NA; cdr3_aa: ASSIVWSNNIY
v_call: TRBV5-4; clone_size: NA; cdr3_aa: ASSLFGGNLAKNIQY
v_call: TRBV18; clone_size: NA; cdr3_aa: ASSPGGLNTEAF
v_call: TRBV5-4; clone_size: NA; cdr3_aa: ASSFTGSSREQF
v_call: TRBV11-2; clone_size: NA; cdr3_aa: ASSPQGLVEKLF
v_call: TRBV5-4; clone_size: NA; cdr3_aa: ASSNPTSGGASAGELF
v_call: TRBV7-2; clone_size: NA; cdr3_aa: ASSWRGRVNTEAF
v_call: TRBV13; clone_size: NA; cdr3_aa: ASSWTSGGNEQF
v_call: TRBV14; clone_size: NA; cdr3_aa: ASSQLTGDLYEQY
v_call: TRBV14; clone_size: NA; cdr3_aa: ASSQDGQARGTREQY
v_call: TRBV6-6; clone_size: NA; cdr3_aa: ASSSWTGSNEKLF
v_call: TRBV28; clone_size: NA; cdr3_aa: ASRIGTASNQPQH
v_call: TRBV19; clone_size: NA; cdr3_aa: ASRRSGRAKETQY
v_call: TRBV9; clone_size: NA; cdr3_aa: ASSLDVASYEQY
v_call: TRBV5-1; clone_size: NA; cdr3_aa: ASSLEGKETQY
v_call: TRBV18; clone_size: few; cdr3_aa: ASSPTENTEAF
v_call: TRBV10-3; clone_size: NA; cdr3_aa: AISESKAGWGNTGELF
v_call: TRBV7-9; clone_size: few; cdr3_aa: ASRDRVSTEAF
v_call: TRBV6-5; clone_size: NA; cdr3_aa: ASRGQYNQPQH
v_call: TRBV7-9; clone_size: NA; cdr3_aa: ASSSRGTADNEKLF
v_call: TRBV19; clone_size: NA; cdr3_aa: ASKFSAGYEQY
v_call: TRBV14; clone_size: NA; cdr3_aa: ASSRPGSTGEQY
v_call: TRBV7-8; clone_size: once; cdr3_aa: ASSPDRLAKNIQY
v_call: TRBV19; clone_size: NA; cdr3_aa: ASGGVHSGANVLT
v_call: TRBV9; clone_size: NA; cdr3_aa: ASIPGADNEQF
v_call: TRBV29-1; clone_size: NA; cdr3_aa: SVEEGQGGGYT
v_call: TRBV28; clone_size: NA; cdr3_aa: ASSPQGGINEQF
v_call: TRBV27; clone_size: NA; cdr3_aa: ASSPLIAGLETQY
v_call: TRBV28; clone_size: once; cdr3_aa: ASSPEGQGKVEY
v_call: TRBV27; clone_size: NA; cdr3_aa: ASRFRGYNEQF
v_call: TRBV6-5; clone_size: NA; cdr3_aa: ASSSGLAGGVDTQY